This T cell receptor beta chain was sequenced for a study of memory CD4+ T cells and cytomegalovirus serostatus. The sort gate was single viable CD3+CD4+CD8-CD45RO+ cells for memory CD4+ T cells. Serum IgG to CMV pp150, pp28, p38 and p52 defined serostatus. After thawing, CD4+ T cells were positively selected. In the source study's methods: After removing out-of-frame reads, approximately 2.2 million distinct TCRbeta sequences remained. Repertoires were generated with immunoSEQ multiplex PCR, while TCRdb's copy carries only in-frame clones and drops some. V, J and clone size derive from that table, while D and trimming were established from the DNA sequence. The repertoire includes more than 45,000 clones, approximately 83% of them detected once, and around 0.6% sits in the top ten. Trimming left V 2 bases short and J 3 bases short, with 5 bases between. CDR3 length: 12 amino acids. Per germline, CDR1 SGHNT and CDR2 YYREEE (reference sequence).

Source material: memory CD4+ T cells from blood. V and J are TRBV5-4 and TRBJ2-5; D is unclear. The source of this sequence is an adult in good health and CMV-seronegative. The CDR3 bases are TGTGCCAGCAGCTTACCCAAAGAGACCCAGTACTTC. Its protein product is CASSLPKETQYF.